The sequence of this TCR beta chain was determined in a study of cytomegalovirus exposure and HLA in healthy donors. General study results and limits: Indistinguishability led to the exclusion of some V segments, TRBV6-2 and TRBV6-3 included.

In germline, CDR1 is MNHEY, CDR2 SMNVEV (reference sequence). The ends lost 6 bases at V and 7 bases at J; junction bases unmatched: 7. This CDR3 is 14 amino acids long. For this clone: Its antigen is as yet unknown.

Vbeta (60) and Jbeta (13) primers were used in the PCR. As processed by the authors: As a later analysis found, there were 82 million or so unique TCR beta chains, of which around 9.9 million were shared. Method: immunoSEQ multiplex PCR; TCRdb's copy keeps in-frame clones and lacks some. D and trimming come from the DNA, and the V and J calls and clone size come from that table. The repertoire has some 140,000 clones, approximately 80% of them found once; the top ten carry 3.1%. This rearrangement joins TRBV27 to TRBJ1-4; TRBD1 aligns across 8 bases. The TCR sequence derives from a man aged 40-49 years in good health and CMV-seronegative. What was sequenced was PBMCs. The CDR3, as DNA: TGTGCCAGCAGGCTCCAGGGGGCGAGTGAAAAACTGTTTTTT. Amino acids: CASRLQGASEKLFF.